A selection of T cell receptor beta chains follows, all from one sample in a study of CD8+ T cells in alopecia areata. Data came from immunoSEQ multiplex PCR; TCRdb stores just in-frame clones and leaves some out. Of 120,000 to 150,000 clones in the sample, approximately 50% were seen once. The sequenced sample was CD4+ T cells sorted from blood. The source of these receptors is a human donor with alopecia areata. CDR3s include the opening cysteine and the closing phenylalanine or tryptophan. The order of the fields is clone size, J gene, V gene, D gene, CDR3 DNA, CDR3 protein. A D gene is named only where the DNA matches it firmly. Where a row states a size, it is once, few, many or the class of an expanded clone; other rows omit it.

>few|TRBJ2-2|TRBV9|.
TGTGCCAGCAGCGGAGACCCAAACACCGGGGAGCTGTTTTTT
CASSGDPNTGELFF
>.|TRBJ2-1|TRBV5-1|TRBD2
TGCGCCAGCACGCTAGCGGGAGGGCCCTCCTACAATGAGCAGTTCTTC
CASTLAGGPSYNEQFF
>.|TRBJ2-7|TRBV7-2|TRBD2
TGTGCCAGCAGCTTAGCGGGACTAGCGGGAGAGCAGTACTTC
CASSLAGLAGEQYF
>.|TRBJ2-1|TRBV5-6|.
TGTGCCAGCAGCTTGGGTGGTCTTCTCTACAATGAGCAGTTCTTC
CASSLGGLLYNEQFF
>few|TRBJ2-1|TRBV28|TRBD2
TGTGCCAGCAGAGCCGGGACTAGCGGGGGTAATGAGCAGTTCTTC
CASRAGTSGGNEQFF
>few|TRBJ2-2|TRBV19|.
TGTGCCAGTATGAAACTTAGGTCCGGGGAGCTGTTTTTT
CASMKLRSGELFF
>.|TRBJ2-3|TRBV29-1|.
TGCAGCGTTGAAGTGGGGATTGGGCAGTATTTT
CSVEVGIGQYF
>few|TRBJ2-4|TRBV7-2|TRBD2
TGTGCCAGCAGCTTACGCGGACTAGCGGGAGCCAAAAACATTCAGTACTTC
CASSLRGLAGAKNIQYF
>.|TRBJ2-1|TRBV28|.
TGTGCCACTTCAGGGAGGCTCCGTCACAATGAGCAGTTCTTC
CATSGRLRHNEQFF
>.|TRBJ2-1|TRBV29-1|.
TGCAGCGTTTTCGTACAGTTTCAGTTCTTC
CSVFVQFQFF
>.|TRBJ2-3|TRBV9|.
TGTGCCAGCAGCGTAGGGGGGGCAAATACGCAGTATTTT
CASSVGGANTQYF
>few|TRBJ2-2|TRBV11-2|.
TGTGCCAGCAGCTTAGATCCCCTCAAGGGCGGGGAGCTGTTTTTT
CASSLDPLKGGELFF
>.|TRBJ1-5|TRBV12-5|.
TGTGCTACAGCAGCTGGTGGCAATCAGCCCCAGCATTTT
CATAAGGNQPQHF
>.|TRBJ1-5|TRBV29-1|.
TGCAGCGTTAGTACAGATAGCAATCAGCCCCAGCATTTT
CSVSTDSNQPQHF
>.|TRBJ1-1|TRBV7-9|.
TGTGCCAGCAGCCTACCGACAGCCCTGAACACTGAAGCTTTCTTT
CASSLPTALNTEAFF